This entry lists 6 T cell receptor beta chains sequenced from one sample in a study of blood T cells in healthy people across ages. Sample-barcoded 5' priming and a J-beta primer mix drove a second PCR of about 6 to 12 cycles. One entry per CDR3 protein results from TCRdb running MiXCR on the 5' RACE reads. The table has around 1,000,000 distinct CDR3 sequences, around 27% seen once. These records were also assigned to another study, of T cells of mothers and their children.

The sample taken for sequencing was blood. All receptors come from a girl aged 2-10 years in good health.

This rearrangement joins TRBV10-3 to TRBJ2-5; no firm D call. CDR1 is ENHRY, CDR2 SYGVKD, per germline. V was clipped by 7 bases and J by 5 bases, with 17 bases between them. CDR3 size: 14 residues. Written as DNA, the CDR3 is TGTGCCATCAATCAATCGACCCGACCGGAGACCCAGTACTTC. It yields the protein CAINQSTRPETQYF.

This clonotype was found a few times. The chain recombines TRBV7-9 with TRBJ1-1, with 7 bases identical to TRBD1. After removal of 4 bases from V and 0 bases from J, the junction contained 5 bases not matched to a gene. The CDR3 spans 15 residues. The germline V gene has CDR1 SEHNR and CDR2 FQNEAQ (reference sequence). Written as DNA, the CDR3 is TGTGCCAGCAGCTCAGGGACAGCTCTGAACACTGAAGCTTTCTTT. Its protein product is CASSSGTALNTEAFF.

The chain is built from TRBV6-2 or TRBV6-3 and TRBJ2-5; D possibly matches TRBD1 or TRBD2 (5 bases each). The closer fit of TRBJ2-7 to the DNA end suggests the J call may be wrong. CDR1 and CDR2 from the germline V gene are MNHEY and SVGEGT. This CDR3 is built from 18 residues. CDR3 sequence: CASSYGFASGTGSYEQYF. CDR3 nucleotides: TGTGCCAGCAGTTACGGTTTCGCATCCGGGACGGGCTCCTACGAGCAGTACTTC.

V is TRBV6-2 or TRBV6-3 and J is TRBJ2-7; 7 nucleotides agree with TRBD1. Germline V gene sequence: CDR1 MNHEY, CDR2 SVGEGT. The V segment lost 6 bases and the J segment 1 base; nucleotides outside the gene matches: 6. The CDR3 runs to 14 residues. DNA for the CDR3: TGTGCCAGCAGGGACGGACAGGCGTCCTACGAGCAGTACTTC. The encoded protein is CASRDGQASYEQYF.

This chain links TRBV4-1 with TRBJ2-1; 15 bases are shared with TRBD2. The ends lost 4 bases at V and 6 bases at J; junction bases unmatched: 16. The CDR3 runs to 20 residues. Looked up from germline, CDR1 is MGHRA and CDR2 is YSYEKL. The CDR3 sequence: CASSLTPGLAGGGDLNEQFF. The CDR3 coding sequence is TGCGCCAGCAGCCTTACACCGGGACTAGCGGGAGGAGGGGACCTCAATGAGCAGTTCTTC.

The CDR3 here is CASSLQRGEYNEQFF. The CDR3 nucleotides read TGTGCCAGCAGCTTACAGCGGGGGGAGTACAATGAGCAGTTCTTC. The genes are TRBV7-2 and TRBJ2-5, with 9 bases that match TRBD2. The last part of the DNA fits TRBJ2-1 better; the J call may be wrong. The CDR3 contains 15 residues. In germline, CDR1 is SGHTA, CDR2 FQGNSA.